This T cell receptor (beta chain) comes out of a study of T cell responses to AZD1222 COVID-19 vaccine. Study-level findings and limits: Donors in the cohort were predominantly white British and more often female, and clonal diversity was possibly underestimated. Researchers took repertoire samples only after the peak T cell response had come. At baseline, just a handful of AZD1222 recipients tested seropositive. Dominant at 160-218 and 743-854, vaccine-associated CD4 TCRs also spanned spike.

Germline V CDR1 and CDR2: MNHEY, SVGAGI. Trimming took off 2 bases at V and 4 bases at J, with 11 bases between the two ends. The CDR3 totals 14 residues. A remark on this clone: Its antigen is unidentified.

Sequencing used immunoSEQ multiplex PCR; TCRdb keeps in-frame clones, though not all of them. There are tens of thousands of clones in the sample; roughly nine tenths occur only once, and just under 5% lies in the top ten. The receptor was derived from an adult who received the AZD1222 COVID-19 vaccine. J is TRBJ1-1 and V is TRBV6-5; D is perhaps TRBD1 (5 bases). Here the sequenced sample was peripheral blood, taken 28 days after the second AZD1222 dose. The CDR3 sequence is CASSYARGPTEAFF. The CDR3 bases are TGTGCCAGCAGTTACGCGAGGGGCCCCACTGAAGCTTTCTTT.